A single sample gave rise to the 13 T cell receptor beta chains below, sequenced in a study of blood T cell repertoires in COVID-19. Sequencing used immunoSEQ multiplex PCR; TCRdb keeps in-frame clones, though not all of them. The top ten hold roughly 1.1% of the sample, which has hundreds of thousands of clones, 80% to 90% seen once. Material: PBMCs or T cells enriched from blood (not recorded which). The receptors here all came from a man between 25 and 39 years old who had recovered from COVID-19.

This chain connects TRBV7-9 to TRBJ2-5, with D uncertain. Germline CDR1 is SEHNR and CDR2 is FQNEAQ (reference sequence). The V gene lost 5 bases and the J gene lost 2 bases, with 15 bases spanning the gap. This CDR3 has 15 residues. The CDR3 coding sequence is TGTGCCAGCAGCCCCCCCCTACCACAGCAAGAGACCCAGTACTTC. It codes for CASSPPLPQQETQYF.

The V and J genes are TRBV27 and TRBJ2-7, with 7 bases that match TRBD1. The trim removed 6 bases at V and 2 bases at J, leaving 10 bases unmatched. Looked up from germline, CDR1 is MNHEY and CDR2 is SMNVEV (reference sequence). This CDR3 is built from 15 residues. This CDR3 is CASRTGTAIPYEQYF. The DNA for the CDR3 is TGTGCCAGCAGAACCGGGACAGCTATTCCCTACGAGCAGTACTTC.

This clone showed up just once. The CDR3 reads CASSPGTSYVGNTQYF. The CDR3 DNA reads TGCGCCAGCAGCCCTGGGACTAGCTACGTGGGAAATACGCAGTATTTT. V and J are TRBV4-1 and TRBJ2-3; 9 bases are shared with TRBD2. The V gene's germline CDR1 is MGHRA and CDR2 YSYEKL. The length of the CDR3 is 16 residues. Germline trimming cut 4 bases from V and 7 bases from J; bases unmatched to any gene: 12.

The chain combines TRBV29-1 with TRBJ2-3; weak D call: TRBD1 (6 bases). The germline V and J ends were trimmed by 1 base and 4 bases, with 12 bases remaining between them. This CDR3 is built from 14 residues. Looked up from germline, CDR1 is SQVTM and CDR2 is ANQGSEA. The CDR3 here is CSVEVGTGPDTQYF. CDR3 nucleotides: TGCAGCGTTGAAGTAGGTACAGGGCCAGATACGCAGTATTTT.

This clone has a handful of counts. The chain couples TRBV3-1 (or the pseudogene TRBV3-2) to TRBJ1-6, with a weak D call TRBD1 (6 bases). Deletions cut 4 bases from V and 5 bases from J, with 9 bases between. The germline V gene has CDR1 LGHDT and CDR2 YNNKEL (reference sequence). This CDR3 contains 14 residues. The CDR3 sequence is CASSPGQNNSPLHF. The DNA of the CDR3 is TGTGCCAGCAGCCCTGGACAGAATAATTCACCCCTCCACTTT.

The chain links TRBV7-6 to TRBJ2-5; 8 nucleotides align to TRBD2. V dropped 5 bases and J dropped 2; count of bases not matched to a gene: 7. This CDR3 contains 15 residues. Looked up from germline, CDR1 is SGHVS and CDR2 is FNYEAQ. The DNA for the CDR3 is TGTGCCAGCAGCCCGGGAGGGGTAGTACAAGAGACCCAGTACTTC. Amino acids: CASSPGGVVQETQYF.

This clone was observed a single time. The chain combines TRBV19 with TRBJ2-1, with 10 bases lining up with TRBD2. V lost 3 bases to trimming and J lost 6 bases; unmatched junction nucleotides: 5. The length of the CDR3 is 15 residues. CDR1 is LNHDA, CDR2 SQIVND, per germline (reference sequence). The DNA of the CDR3 is TGTGCCAGTAGTATCAGGACTAGCGGATTCAATGAGCAGTTCTTC. This encodes CASSIRTSGFNEQFF. The full variable domain, its missing parts supplied by reference TRBV19 and TRBJ2-1, is DGGITQSPKYLFRKEGQNVTLSCEQNLNHDAMYWYRQDPGQGLRLIYYSQIVNDFQKGDIAEGYSVSREKKESFPLTVTSAQKNPTAFYLCASSIRTSGFNEQFFGPGTRLTVL.

This clone was seen a single time. V is TRBV28 and J is TRBJ1-2; 7 bases match TRBD1. The CDR3 has 14 residues. V lost 6 bases, J lost 4 bases, and 8 bases stayed unmatched. Germline V gives CDR1 MDHEN, CDR2 SYDVKM. The CDR3 coding sequence is TGTGCCAGCAGCGGCGGGACAGAAGTCTATGGCTACACCTTC. This translates into CASSGGTEVYGYTF.

The chain employs TRBV28 and TRBJ2-5, with 7 positions matching TRBD2. The CDR3 totals 12 residues. Germline V lookup: CDR1 MDHEN, CDR2 SYDVKM. The V gene end was trimmed by 6 bases and the J gene end by 3 bases; junction bases not matched to a gene: 1. DNA for the CDR3: TGTGCCAGCAGACGGGAGGAAGAGACCCAGTACTTC. Its translation is CASRREEETQYF.

The chain links TRBV27 to TRBJ1-1; possibly TRBD1 for D (5 bases). CDR1 and CDR2 from the germline V gene are MNHEY and SMNVEV (reference sequence). Trimming took off 2 bases at V and 3 bases at J, with 10 bases between the two ends. The CDR3 extends over 14 amino acids. The CDR3 sequence is CASSLRGGDTEAFF. For the CDR3, the DNA is TGTGCCAGCAGTTTAAGAGGAGGGGACACTGAAGCTTTCTTT.

The V and J genes are TRBV7-8 and TRBJ2-5, with unresolved D. V lost 2 bases and J lost 3, with 10 bases in between. The CDR3 extends over 14 amino acids. Germline V gene data show CDR1 as SGHVS and CDR2 as FQNEAQ. CDR3 nucleotides: TGTGCCAGCAGCTTAAATTTACAGAAAGAGACCCAGTACTTC. Translating gives CASSLNLQKETQYF.

J is TRBJ1-5 and V is TRBV9, with 7 bases lining up with TRBD1. The CDR3 runs to 14 residues. Germline V gives CDR1 SGDLS, CDR2 YYNGEE. J gave up 3 bases and V 3 bases, and 3 bases lay outside the gene matches. CDR3 residues: CASSATGDNQPQHF. In nucleotides, the CDR3 is TGTGCCAGCAGCGCCACAGGGGACAATCAGCCCCAGCATTTT.

The chain carries TRBV24-1 and TRBJ2-1; D is unresolved. V was trimmed by 9 bases and J by 9 bases, leaving 23 bases between them. The germline V gene encodes CDR1 KGHDR and CDR2 SFDVKD. The CDR3 extends over 15 amino acids. The CDR3 sequence: CATQTQYWSFFEQFF. CDR3 coding DNA: TGTGCCACCCAAACACAGTATTGGTCGTTCTTTGAGCAGTTCTTC.